A selection of T cell receptor beta chains follows, all from one sample in a study of shared T cell receptors in the human thymus. Sequencing was performed with immunoSEQ multiplex PCR; in TCRdb, only in-frame clones are kept and a portion is missing. The sample yields some 700,000 clones, approximately 85% seen once. The same sample was also studied in work on human thymus T cells.

The sequencing sample was made of thymocytes. These TCRs come from a girl less than two years old with a congenital heart defect. Each CDR3 is given with its conserved first and last residue. D genes are given only for firm matches. Clone size appears in some rows only: once, few, many, or a class for an expanded clone.

CDR3 DNA: TGTGCCAGCAGCCACCGGGACAGAGTGAACACTGAAGCTTTCTTT
CDR3 protein: CASSHRDRVNTEAFF
V gene: TRBV5-6
J gene: TRBJ1-1
clone size: few
D gene: TRBD1

CDR3 DNA: TGTGCCAGTAGGGGGTCAGGGGGATTTCATAGCAATCAGCCCCAGCATTTT
CDR3 protein: CASRGSGGFHSNQPQHF
V gene: TRBV19
J gene: TRBJ1-5
clone size: NA
D gene: TRBD1

CDR3 DNA: TGTGCCGAGACAGAACTCAATCAGCCCCAGCATTTT
CDR3 protein: CAETELNQPQHF
V gene: TRBV7-9
J gene: TRBJ1-5
clone size: NA
D gene: NA

CDR3 DNA: TGTGCCAGCAGTAGATTAGGACAGGGTGATAATTCACCCCTCCACTTT
CDR3 protein: CASSRLGQGDNSPLHF
V gene: TRBV2
J gene: TRBJ1-6
clone size: NA
D gene: TRBD1

CDR3 DNA: TGTGCCATTACAGGGGGGACTGAAGCTTTCTTT
CDR3 protein: CAITGGTEAFF
V gene: TRBV13
J gene: TRBJ1-1
clone size: NA
D gene: TRBD1

CDR3 DNA: TGCGCCAGCAGTCCGACTAGCGGGGGAGTATACGAGCAGTACTTC
CDR3 protein: CASSPTSGGVYEQYF
V gene: TRBV4-1
J gene: TRBJ2-7
clone size: NA
D gene: TRBD2

CDR3 DNA: TGTGCCGGACTAGCGGGACTAGAGACCCAGTACTTC
CDR3 protein: CAGLAGLETQYF
V gene: TRBV2
J gene: TRBJ2-5
clone size: NA
D gene: TRBD2

CDR3 DNA: TGTGCCAGCAGCCAGGGACAGCCGCATACCGGGGAGCTGTTTTTT
CDR3 protein: CASSQGQPHTGELFF
V gene: TRBV7-9
J gene: TRBJ2-2
clone size: few
D gene: TRBD1

CDR3 DNA: TGTGCCAGCAGCCACTCACAGGGGGAGACCTCTGGGGCCAACGTCCTGACTTTC
CDR3 protein: CASSHSQGETSGANVLTF
V gene: TRBV27
J gene: TRBJ2-6
clone size: NA
D gene: TRBD1

CDR3 DNA: TGTGCCAGCAGTTTTGCGTATGTCCCCTCGGATGGCTACACCTTC
CDR3 protein: CASSFAYVPSDGYTF
V gene: TRBV27
J gene: TRBJ1-2
clone size: NA
D gene: NA

CDR3 DNA: TGTGCCAGCAGCATCTCCCAAGCCTGGACAGCGTATGGCTACACCTTC
CDR3 protein: CASSISQAWTAYGYTF
V gene: TRBV5-4
J gene: TRBJ1-2
clone size: NA
D gene: NA

CDR3 DNA: TGTGCCAGTAGCCGAAAAAGGGGGCGAGGTGATGGCTACACCTTC
CDR3 protein: CASSRKRGRGDGYTF
V gene: TRBV19
J gene: TRBJ1-2
clone size: NA
D gene: TRBD1

CDR3 DNA: TGTGCCAGTAGTATGGGGCTCGACCGGGCTTCGTACTACGAGCAGTACTTC
CDR3 protein: CASSMGLDRASYYEQYF
V gene: TRBV19
J gene: TRBJ2-7
clone size: NA
D gene: NA

CDR3 DNA: TGTGCCAGTAGTATAAAGGGGGCAGGGGTTGGATTTGGAAACGAGCAGTACTTC
CDR3 protein: CASSIKGAGVGFGNEQYF
V gene: TRBV19
J gene: TRBJ2-7
clone size: NA
D gene: TRBD1

CDR3 DNA: TGTGCCAGCAGCTGTGAAGACCAAGTCAGGTGGAGGGGGGGTTCACCCCTCCACTTT
CDR3 protein: CASSCEDQVRWRGGSPLHF
V gene: TRBV7-9
J gene: TRBJ1-6
clone size: NA
D gene: NA